This is a list of T cell receptor beta chains from one sample in a study of T-cell reconstitution after alpha-beta-depleted transplantation in children. TCRdb reprocessed the PCR reads with MiXCR, giving one entry per CDR3 protein. The table includes fewer than 250,000 distinct CDR3 sequences, less than 9% detected once. The input for sequencing was PBMCs, mostly from graft donor cells, taken 180 days after TCRalphabeta/CD19-depleted stem cell transplant. Receptors were obtained from a male patient aged 5 to 17 who had a stem cell transplant for acute lymphoblastic leukemia, so the T cells may come from the graft donor. Both conserved end residues are part of each CDR3. Each record gives: V gene, clone size, J gene, D gene, CDR3 protein, CDR3 DNA. D genes are given only for firm matches. The size of a clone is reported for some rows only, either as once, few or many, or as a class for expanded clones.

>TRBV5-6|many|TRBJ2-4|NA
CASSLRVGKNIQYF
TGTGCCAGCAGCTTGAGGGTGGGCAAAAACATTCAGTACTTC
>TRBV29-1|many|TRBJ2-7|TRBD2
CSATSGGNEQYF
TGCAGCGCGACTAGCGGGGGGAACGAGCAGTACTTC
>TRBV27|many|TRBJ1-5|TRBD1
CASSFRTGLSNQPQHF
TGTGCCAGCAGTTTCAGGACAGGCCTCAGCAATCAGCCCCAGCATTTT
>TRBV4-1|many|TRBJ2-5|NA
CASSQERSEGETQYF
TGCGCCAGCAGCCAAGAGAGGTCGGAGGGAGAGACCCAGTACTTC
>TRBV7-9|many|TRBJ1-1|NA
CASTFASYRERDTEAFF
TGTGCCAGCACCTTTGCGTCTTACAGGGAAAGGGACACTGAAGCTTTCTTT
>TRBV10-3|NA|TRBJ2-3|TRBD1
CATAQGRGTDTQYF
TGTGCCACCGCACAGGGGAGAGGGACAGATACGCAGTATTTT
>TRBV20-1|many|TRBJ2-7|NA
CSARYRVDDEQYF
TGCAGTGCTAGGTACAGGGTAGACGACGAGCAGTACTTC
>TRBV7-9|many|TRBJ2-4|NA
CASSPDGSKNIQYF
TGTGCCAGCAGCCCTGATGGGTCAAAAAACATTCAGTACTTC
>TRBV6-5|many|TRBJ2-2|NA
CASSYVVNTGELFF
TGTGCCAGCAGTTACGTAGTGAACACCGGGGAGCTGTTTTTT
>TRBV7-9|many|TRBJ2-2|NA
CASSQLANTGELFF
TGTGCCAGCAGCCAACTAGCTAACACCGGGGAGCTGTTTTTT
>TRBV7-2|few|TRBJ1-6|TRBD1
CASSPRQGVNSPLHF
TGTGCCAGCAGCCCGCGACAGGGGGTTAATTCACCCCTCCACTTT
>TRBV29-1|many|TRBJ1-1|NA
CSMGRVNTEAFF
TGCAGCATGGGGAGGGTGAACACTGAAGCTTTCTTT
>TRBV4-2|many|TRBJ2-1|TRBD1
CASSHGTGGAEQFF
TGTGCCAGCAGCCATGGGACAGGGGGAGCTGAGCAGTTCTTC
>TRBV5-5|many|TRBJ2-7|NA
CASSFAGWDYEQYF
TGTGCCAGCAGCTTCGCAGGGTGGGACTACGAGCAGTACTTC
>TRBV18|many|TRBJ2-7|NA
CASSPPGLLYEQYF
TGTGCCAGCTCACCACCGGGACTGCTCTACGAGCAGTACTTC
>TRBV5-6|few|TRBJ1-3|NA
CASSFGQGFGNTIYF
TGTGCCAGCAGCTTCGGTCAGGGGTTCGGAAACACCATATATTTT
>TRBV20-1|many|TRBJ2-3|NA
CSATRTGTDTQYF
TGCAGTGCTACCCGGACAGGCACAGATACGCAGTATTTT
>TRBV9|many|TRBJ1-4|NA
CASSVTSRGQKLFF
TGTGCCAGCAGCGTAACAAGCCGTGGACAGAAACTGTTTTTT
>TRBV7-2|many|TRBJ1-1|TRBD1
CASSLAPGQRLAFF
TGTGCCAGCAGCTTAGCCCCGGGACAGCGTTTAGCTTTCTTT
>TRBV5-1|many|TRBJ1-1|NA
CASSFGPVNTEAFF
TGCGCCAGCAGCTTTGGACCGGTGAACACTGAAGCTTTCTTT
>TRBV12-3/TRBV12-4|few|TRBJ1-5|NA
CASRARGGPGGNQPQHF
TGTGCCAGCAGGGCCAGAGGGGGGCCCGGGGGCAATCAGCCCCAGCATTTT
>TRBV6-5|many|TRBJ2-7|TRBD2
CASSYSGLAPYEQYF
TGTGCCAGCAGTTACTCAGGACTAGCCCCCTACGAGCAGTACTTC
>TRBV5-1|many|TRBJ2-7|NA
CASSFIGFDTSSYEQYF
TGCGCCAGCAGCTTTATAGGCTTCGATACTAGCTCCTACGAGCAGTACTTC
>TRBV12-3/TRBV12-4|few|TRBJ2-4|TRBD2
CASSFGGGAKNIQYF
TGTGCCAGCAGTTTTGGCGGGGGGGCCAAAAACATTCAGTACTTC
>TRBV9|many|TRBJ1-4|TRBD1
CASSVGQGAGREKLFF
TGTGCCAGCAGCGTAGGGCAGGGGGCAGGACGGGAAAAACTGTTTTTT
>TRBV18|many|TRBJ1-1|TRBD1
CASSPSGQGFTEAFF
TGTGCCAGCTCACCTTCCGGACAGGGTTTCACTGAAGCTTTCTTT
>TRBV5-1|many|TRBJ2-6|TRBD1
CASSSLTGPGANVLTF
TGCGCCAGCAGCTCCCTGACAGGGCCTGGGGCCAACGTCCTGACTTTC
>TRBV20-1|many|TRBJ2-7|NA
CSARGGASEQYF
TGCAGTGCCCGAGGGGGGGCCTCCGAGCAGTACTTC
>TRBV10-3|many|TRBJ2-4|NA
CAISESLGVAKNIQYF
TGTGCCATCAGTGAGTCGCTGGGAGTAGCCAAAAACATTCAGTACTTC
>TRBV7-9|NA|TRBJ2-1|TRBD2
CASSVTSGRAGNEQFF
TGTGCCAGCAGCGTCACTAGCGGGAGGGCTGGCAATGAGCAGTTCTTC
>TRBV6-5|many|TRBJ1-1|NA
CASSSVGERYTEAFF
TGTGCCAGCAGTTCTGTGGGAGAGAGGTACACTGAAGCTTTCTTT
>TRBV15|many|TRBJ2-7|TRBD2
CATSARTSREQYF
TGTGCCACCAGCGCTCGGACTAGCCGCGAGCAGTACTTC